This T cell receptor (beta chain) derives from a study of cytomegalovirus exposure and HLA in healthy donors. On the study more broadly: Within an early data release were around 87 million unique TCRs drawn from HLA-typed donors. The study's findings and limits: Later on, a genetic analysis was performed. It linked a missense variant in DCLRE1C with V- and J-gene trimming of TCR beta.

In its sample, this clone was seen a few times. Its matching antigen is unknown. PCR involved 60 Vbeta and 13 Jbeta primers. Sequencing was performed with immunoSEQ multiplex PCR; in TCRdb, only in-frame clones are kept and a portion is missing. The table includes roughly 100,000 clones, about 13% detected once. This CDR3 is built from 16 residues. In germline, CDR1 is LGHNA, CDR2 YSLEER. V was shortened by 0 bases and J by 4 bases, with 15 bases between the two germline ends. The sample consisted of PBMCs. This TCR derives from a middle-aged man in good health and CMV-seropositive. The chain employs TRBV4-3 and TRBJ1-1, with D possibly TRBD1 on 6 matching bases. DNA of the CDR3: TGCGCCAGCAGCCAAGAGGGGCAGGGGATGGGCACTGAAGCTTTCTTT. Translation: CASSQEGQGMGTEAFF.